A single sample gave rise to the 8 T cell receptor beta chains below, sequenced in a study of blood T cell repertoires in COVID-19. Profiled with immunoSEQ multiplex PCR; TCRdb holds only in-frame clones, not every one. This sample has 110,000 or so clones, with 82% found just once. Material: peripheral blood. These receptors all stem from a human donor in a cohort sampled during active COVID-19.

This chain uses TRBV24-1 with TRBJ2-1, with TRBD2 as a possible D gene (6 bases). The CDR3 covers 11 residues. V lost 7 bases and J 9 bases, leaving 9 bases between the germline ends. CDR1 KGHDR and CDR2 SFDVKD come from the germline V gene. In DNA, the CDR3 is TGTGCCACCAGCGGGGGAGTTGAGCAGTTCTTC. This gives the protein CATSGGVEQFF.

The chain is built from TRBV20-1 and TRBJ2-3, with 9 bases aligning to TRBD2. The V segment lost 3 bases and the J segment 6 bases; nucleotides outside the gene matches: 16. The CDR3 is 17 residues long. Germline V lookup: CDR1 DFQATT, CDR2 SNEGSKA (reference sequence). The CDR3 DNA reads TGCAGTGCTAGTCCCGGGACTAGCCTGGGGACCCCGGATACGCAGTATTTT. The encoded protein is CSASPGTSLGTPDTQYF.

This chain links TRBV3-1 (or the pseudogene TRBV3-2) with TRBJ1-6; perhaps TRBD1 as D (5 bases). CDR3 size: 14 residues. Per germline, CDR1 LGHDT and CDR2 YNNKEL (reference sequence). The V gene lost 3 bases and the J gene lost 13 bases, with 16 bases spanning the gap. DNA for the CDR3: TGTGCCAGCAGCCAGGGGCCAGGTAGTTTGCCCCTCCACTTT. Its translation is CASSQGPGSLPLHF.

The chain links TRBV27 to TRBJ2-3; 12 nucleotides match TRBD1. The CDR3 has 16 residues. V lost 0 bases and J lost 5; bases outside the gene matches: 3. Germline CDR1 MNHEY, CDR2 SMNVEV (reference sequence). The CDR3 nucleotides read TGTGCCAGCAGTTTATCCGGGACAGGGGGCTTAGATACGCAGTATTTT. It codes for CASSLSGTGGLDTQYF.

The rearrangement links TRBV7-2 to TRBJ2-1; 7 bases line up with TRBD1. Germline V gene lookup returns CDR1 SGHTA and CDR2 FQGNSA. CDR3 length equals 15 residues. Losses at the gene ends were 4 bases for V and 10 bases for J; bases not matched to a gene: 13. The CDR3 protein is CASSSPGTALEEQFF. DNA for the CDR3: TGTGCCAGCAGCTCACCCGGGACAGCACTCGAGGAGCAGTTCTTC. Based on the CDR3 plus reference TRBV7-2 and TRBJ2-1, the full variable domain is GAGVSQSPSNKVTEKGKDVELRCDPISGHTALYWYRQSLGQGLEFLIYFQGNSAPDKSGLPSDRFSAERTGGSVSTLTIQRTQQEDSAVYLCASSSPGTALEEQFFGPGTRLTVL.

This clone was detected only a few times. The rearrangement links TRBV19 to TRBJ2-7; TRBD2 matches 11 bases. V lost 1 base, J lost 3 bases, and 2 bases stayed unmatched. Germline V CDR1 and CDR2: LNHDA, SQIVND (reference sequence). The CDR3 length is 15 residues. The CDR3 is CASSIGLAGYYEQYF. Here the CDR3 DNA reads TGTGCCAGTAGTATAGGACTAGCGGGGTACTACGAGCAGTACTTC.

As DNA, the CDR3 is TGTGCCAGCAGTGAGGCAGGGCTGATTATGACCTTC. This translates into CASSEAGLIMTF. This chain joins TRBV25-1 and TRBJ1-2, with a tentative D call TRBD1 (5 bases). The germline V gene encodes CDR1 MGHDK and CDR2 SYGVNS. V dropped 3 bases and J dropped 14 bases, with 16 bases sitting between them. The CDR3 sequence is 12 residues long.

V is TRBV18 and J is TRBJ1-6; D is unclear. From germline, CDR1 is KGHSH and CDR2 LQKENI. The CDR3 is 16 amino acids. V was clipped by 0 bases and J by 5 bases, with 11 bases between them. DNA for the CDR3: TGTGCCAGCTCACCACCGGTCGGAGATAATAATTCACCCCTCCACTTT. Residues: CASSPPVGDNNSPLHF.